The rows below give T cell receptor beta chains drawn from one sample of a study of T cells in Graves' hyperthyroidism and ophthalmopathy. TCRdb reprocessed the multiplex PCR reads via MiXCR and lists one record per CDR3 protein. The profile shows about 760,000 distinct CDR3 sequences, over 35% of them singletons. Sequencing was carried out using blood. Source of these receptors: a woman between 40 and 55 years old with Graves' hyperthyroidism. CDR3s include the opening cysteine and the closing phenylalanine or tryptophan. A D gene is named only where the DNA matches it firmly. Clone size is not always given. Where it is, it says once, few, many or a class for expanded clones.

j_call: TRBJ1-5; clone_size: many; d_call: TRBD1; v_call: TRBV29-1; cdr3_nt: TGCAGCGTGGGACAGGGGAGAGGGGATCAGCCCCAGCATTTT; cdr3_aa: CSVGQGRGDQPQHF
j_call: TRBJ1-5; clone_size: NA; d_call: NA; v_call: TRBV2; cdr3_nt: TGTGCCAGCAGTTTTTCTGGGGACAATCAGCCCCAGCATTTT; cdr3_aa: CASSFSGDNQPQHF
j_call: TRBJ2-3; clone_size: NA; d_call: TRBD1; v_call: TRBV20-1; cdr3_nt: TGCAGTGCTAGAGATCAGACAGGGTTGGGTACGCAGTATTTT; cdr3_aa: CSARDQTGLGTQYF
j_call: TRBJ1-5; clone_size: many; d_call: TRBD1; v_call: TRBV6-4; cdr3_nt: TGTGCCAGCAGATCAACCAAGGACAGGTATCAGCCCCAGCATTTT; cdr3_aa: CASRSTKDRYQPQHF
j_call: TRBJ1-1; clone_size: few; d_call: NA; v_call: TRBV24-1; cdr3_nt: TGTGCCACCAGTGGGCTACAGGGATCAGCTTTCTTT; cdr3_aa: CATSGLQGSAFF
j_call: TRBJ2-5; clone_size: NA; d_call: NA; v_call: TRBV10-2; cdr3_nt: TGCGCCAGCAGAATGGGACCGAACCGAGAGGCCCAGTACTTC; cdr3_aa: CASRMGPNREAQYF
j_call: TRBJ1-1; clone_size: NA; d_call: TRBD1; v_call: TRBV7-8; cdr3_nt: TGTGCCAGCAGCTTAGCAGGGGGCTTGTACACTGAAGCTTTCTTT; cdr3_aa: CASSLAGGLYTEAFF
j_call: TRBJ2-7; clone_size: few; d_call: NA; v_call: TRBV9; cdr3_nt: TGTGCCAGCAGCCAAGAGGGTGCGGGCTACGAGCAGTACTTC; cdr3_aa: CASSQEGAGYEQYF
j_call: TRBJ1-2; clone_size: many; d_call: NA; v_call: TRBV19; cdr3_nt: TGTGCCAGTAGTATCGCGGGGGCGTCGAACTATGGCTACACCTTC; cdr3_aa: CASSIAGASNYGYTF
j_call: TRBJ2-5; clone_size: NA; d_call: NA; v_call: TRBV4-3; cdr3_nt: TGCGCCAGCAGCCAAGAAGGAAGGGTCGGAGAGACCCAGTACTTC; cdr3_aa: CASSQEGRVGETQYF
j_call: TRBJ1-2; clone_size: many; d_call: NA; v_call: TRBV19; cdr3_nt: TGTGCCAGTATTCTATCTGGACATAACTATGGCTACACCTTC; cdr3_aa: CASILSGHNYGYTF
j_call: TRBJ2-7; clone_size: NA; d_call: TRBD1; v_call: TRBV7-2; cdr3_nt: TGTGCCAGCTCCGGGACAGGGTCTCGGCAGTACTTC; cdr3_aa: CASSGTGSRQYF
j_call: TRBJ1-2; clone_size: many; d_call: NA; v_call: TRBV25-1; cdr3_nt: TGTGCCAGCAGCGTAGAAGGGAGAGGCTACACCTTC; cdr3_aa: CASSVEGRGYTF
j_call: TRBJ1-2; clone_size: few; d_call: NA; v_call: TRBV29-1; cdr3_nt: TGCAGCGCCGTGTACCAAACTAACTATGGCTACACCTTC; cdr3_aa: CSAVYQTNYGYTF
j_call: TRBJ2-2; clone_size: NA; d_call: TRBD2; v_call: TRBV19; cdr3_nt: TGTGCCAGTATGGGGACTAGCGGGGAGGAGCTGTTTTTT; cdr3_aa: CASMGTSGEELFF